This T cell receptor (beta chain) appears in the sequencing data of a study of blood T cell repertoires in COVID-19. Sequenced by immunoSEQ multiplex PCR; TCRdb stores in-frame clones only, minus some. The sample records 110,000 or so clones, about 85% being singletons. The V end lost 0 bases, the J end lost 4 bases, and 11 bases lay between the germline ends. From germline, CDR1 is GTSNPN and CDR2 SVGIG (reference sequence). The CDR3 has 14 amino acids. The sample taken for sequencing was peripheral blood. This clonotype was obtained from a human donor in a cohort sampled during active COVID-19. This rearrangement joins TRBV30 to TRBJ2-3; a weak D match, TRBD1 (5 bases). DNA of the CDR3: TGTGCCTGGAGTGTCCTTGGGGCTCCAGATACGCAGTATTTT. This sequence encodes CAWSVLGAPDTQYF.